This T cell receptor (beta chain) was sequenced in a study of blood T cell repertoires in COVID-19. Cohorts were assigned according to the clinical history that participants reported. Clones were sequenced by immunoSEQ multiplex PCR, and TCRdb holds only the in-frame ones, with some missing. The table shows about 220,000 clones, with about 79% occurring only once. Germline V gene data show CDR1 as SGHDT and CDR2 as YYEEEE. The CDR3 loop spans 15 amino acids. V was clipped by 5 bases and J by 0 bases; unmatched bases: 6. The sequence was obtained from a woman in her forties with acute COVID-19. Sequenced material: PBMCs or T cells enriched from blood (not recorded which). V is TRBV5-6 and J is TRBJ2-3, with 7 bases lining up with TRBD2. CDR3 nucleotides: TGTGCCAGCAGACAGACTAGCTCTAGCACAGATACGCAGTATTTT. This codes for CASRQTSSSTDTQYF.